This passage covers 25 T cell receptor beta chains from one sample sequenced in a study of blood T cell repertoires in COVID-19. Profiled with immunoSEQ multiplex PCR; TCRdb holds only in-frame clones, not every one. The table has 200,000 to 250,000 clones, roughly 85% seen once. Input material: PBMCs or T cells enriched from blood (not recorded which). The origin of the receptors is a young man who had recovered from COVID-19.

The chain has TRBV30 and TRBJ2-7, with D unclear. The CDR3 contains 12 residues. The germline V and J ends were trimmed by 0 bases and 8 bases, with 11 bases remaining between them. Germline V gene sequence: CDR1 GTSNPN, CDR2 SVGIG (reference sequence). CDR3 nucleotides: TGTGCCTGGAGTGTGACGGGTATGAAGCAGTACTTC. Its translation is CAWSVTGMKQYF.

The V and J genes are TRBV7-2 and TRBJ1-2; 10 bases fit TRBD1. V dropped 5 bases and J dropped 4; count of bases not matched to a gene: 7. The CDR3 loop spans 15 amino acids. Germline lookup yields CDR1 SGHTA and CDR2 FQGNSA. The CDR3 DNA reads as TGTGCCAGCAGCCCATGGACAGGGGGGACCTATGGCTACACCTTC. This encodes CASSPWTGGTYGYTF.

The chain combines TRBV1 with TRBJ2-3; the tabulated D call, TRBD2, remains unverified against the DNA. TRBV1 is described as a pseudogene. The CDR3 is 18 amino acids. The CDR3 protein is CTSSHVILLVILSNTQYF. Here the CDR3 DNA reads TGCACCAGCAGCCACGTAATCCTACTAGTCATCCTCTCAAATACGCAGTATTTT.

The chain employs TRBV5-1 and TRBJ1-5, with D tentatively TRBD1 (5 bases). Germline loops: CDR1 SGHRS, CDR2 YFSETQ. Deletions cut 6 bases from V and 3 bases from J, with 19 bases between. This CDR3 region has 16 residues. The CDR3 is CASTPPGPDSNQPQHF. The CDR3 DNA sequence: TGCGCCAGCACCCCTCCAGGGCCCGATTCCAATCAGCCCCAGCATTTT.

This clone was found once. The chain couples TRBV4-3 to TRBJ1-3; D might be TRBD1 (5 bases). Trimming removed 0 bases at V and 9 bases at J, with 15 bases between. Per germline, CDR1 LGHNA and CDR2 YSLEER. This CDR3 has 15 residues. The CDR3 is CASSQEGTGRGTIYF. The CDR3 DNA reads as TGCGCCAGCAGCCAAGAGGGTACAGGAAGGGGCACCATATATTTT.

The CDR3 reads CASSISTGYYEQYF. The CDR3 DNA sequence: TGTGCCAGTAGTATATCGACAGGGTATTACGAGCAGTACTTC. The gene calls are TRBV19 and TRBJ2-7; TRBD1 matches 7 bases. Germline CDR1 LNHDA, CDR2 SQIVND (reference sequence). Trimming took 2 bases from V and 4 from J; bases not matched to a gene: 5. The CDR3 loop spans 14 amino acids.

V is TRBV15 and J is TRBJ1-5, with D tentatively TRBD1 (5 bases). Trimming took off 2 bases at V and 10 bases at J, with 21 bases between the two ends. CDR1 and CDR2 (germline): LNHNV, YYDKDF (reference sequence). This CDR3 comprises 16 residues. The CDR3 is CATSRPTGLRTVPQHF. Here the CDR3 DNA reads TGTGCCACCAGCAGACCAACGGGACTCAGGACGGTACCCCAGCATTTT.

The genes are TRBV5-1 and TRBJ2-7; TRBD2 matches 8 bases. CDR3 length: 14 residues. Per germline, CDR1 SGHRS and CDR2 YFSETQ. V lost 4 bases and J lost 1; bases outside the gene matches: 4. CDR3 in amino acids: CASSLGLGSYEQYF. The CDR3 bases are TGCGCCAGCAGCCTGGGACTAGGATCCTACGAGCAGTACTTC. Combining the CDR3 with reference TRBV5-1 and TRBJ2-7 gives the whole variable domain KAGVTQTPRYLIKTRGQQVTLSCSPISGHRSVSWYQQTPGQGLQFLFEYFSETQRNKGNFPGRFSGRQFSNSRSEMNVSTLELGDSALYLCASSLGLGSYEQYFGPGTRLTVT.

The V and J genes are TRBV30 and TRBJ1-3, with D hard to call. This CDR3 is 12 amino acids long. V was trimmed by 3 bases and J by 4 bases, leaving 7 bases between them. Germline V gives CDR1 GTSNPN, CDR2 SVGIG (reference sequence). The CDR3 region has the DNA TGTGCCTGGAGCGTAGTGGGAAACACCATATATTTT. Translating gives CAWSVVGNTIYF.

The rearrangement uses TRBV28 and TRBJ1-5; tentatively, D is TRBD1 (6 bases). Germline lookup yields CDR1 MDHEN and CDR2 SYDVKM. The V and J ends lost 3 bases and 11 bases respectively, with 23 bases between them. CDR3 length equals 16 residues. As DNA, the CDR3 is TGTGCCAGCAGTTTGGCAGGACAGACAAAATCAAAGGCCCAGCATTTT. Translating gives CASSLAGQTKSKAQHF.

V and J are TRBV2 and TRBJ2-3, with a tentative D call TRBD1 (5 bases). This CDR3 comprises 14 residues. Trimming removed 4 bases from V and 4 bases from J, with 12 bases in between. The germline gives CDR1 SNHLY, CDR2 FYNNEI. The CDR3, as DNA: TGTGCCAGCAGTGGACAGACGAGATCAGATACGCAGTATTTT. This gives the protein CASSGQTRSDTQYF.

This clone has a handful of counts. The CDR3 region has the DNA TGCAGCTTTCGAAACAGGGTAGATCAGCCCCAGCATTTT. Protein sequence: CSFRNRVDQPQHF. V gene TRBV29-1 combines with J gene TRBJ1-5; the D gene is possibly TRBD1 (6 bases). The CDR3 runs 13 residues. Germline V CDR1 and CDR2: SQVTM, ANQGSEA. The ends were cut back, 8 bases at V and 5 bases at J, with 16 bases in the middle.

For the CDR3, the DNA is TGCGCCAGCAGCTTGAGTAAGCGGGAGGTCGAAGAGACCCAGTACTTC. This codes for CASSLSKREVEETQYF. The V and J genes are TRBV5-1 and TRBJ2-5; the match to TRBD2 covers 9 bases. The CDR3 runs 16 residues. J lost 3 bases, V lost 1 base, and 7 bases had no gene match. In germline, CDR1 is SGHRS, CDR2 YFSETQ.

V is TRBV30 and J is TRBJ2-5; D possibly corresponds to TRBD2 (5 bases). The length of the CDR3 is 11 residues. V was clipped by 0 bases and J by 9 bases, with 8 bases between them. Germline V gene data show CDR1 as GTSNPN and CDR2 as SVGIG (reference sequence). In DNA form, the CDR3 reads TGTGCCTGGAGTGTCCCGGGGTCCCAGTACTTC. Translating it yields CAWSVPGSQYF.

The genes are TRBV12-5 and TRBJ1-1, with D perhaps matching TRBD1 (6 bases). The CDR3 length is 13 residues. Germline CDR1 is LGHNT and CDR2 is FRNRAP. Trimming took off 3 bases at V and 8 bases at J, with 13 bases between the two ends. The CDR3 sequence is CASGLNTGREAFF. CDR3 nucleotides: TGTGCTAGTGGTTTAAATACAGGGAGAGAAGCTTTCTTT.

The chain uses TRBV28 and TRBJ2-5, with 11 positions matching TRBD1. The CDR3 spans 15 residues. Germline V gene sequence: CDR1 MDHEN, CDR2 SYDVKM. The trim removed 5 bases at V and 4 bases at J, leaving 6 bases unmatched. As DNA, the CDR3 is TGTGCCAGCAGTGGACAGGGGGCACTTCGAGAGACCCAGTACTTC. Translated: CASSGQGALRETQYF. Using reference TRBV28 and TRBJ2-5 for the parts outside the CDR3, the full variable domain is DVKVTQSSRYLVKRTGEKVFLECVQDMDHENMFWYRQDPGLGLRLIYFSYDVKMKEKGDIPEGYSVSREKKERFSLILESASTNQTSMYLCASSGQGALRETQYFGPGTRLLVL.

The chain combines TRBV6-5 with TRBJ1-1; D is ambiguous. CDR1 and CDR2 (germline): MNHEY, SVGAGI. The CDR3 length is 12 residues. The V and J ends lost 4 bases and 3 bases respectively, with 6 bases between them. In DNA, the CDR3 is TGTGCCAGCAGTTTTACGGACACTGAAGCTTTCTTT. Its translation: CASSFTDTEAFF.

The chain has TRBV7-9 and TRBJ1-6; D unclear. V lost 1 base and J 13 bases, leaving 5 bases between the germline ends. Per germline, CDR1 SEHNR and CDR2 FQNEAQ (reference sequence). This CDR3 region has 11 residues. CDR3 bases: TGTGCCAGCAGCTTAGTCGGGCCCCTCCACTTT. It encodes CASSLVGPLHF. Together with reference TRBV7-9 and TRBJ1-6, the CDR3 gives the full variable domain: DTGVSQNPRHKITKRGQNVTFRCDPISEHNRLYWYRQTLGQGPEFLTYFQNEAQLEKSRLLSDRFSAERPKGSFSTLEIQRTEQGDSAMYLCASSLVGPLHFGNGTRLTVT.

The V call is TRBV29-1, the J call TRBJ1-6; 8 bases are a match to TRBD1. CDR1 and CDR2 from the germline V gene are SQVTM and ANQGSEA. The CDR3 has 13 residues. Unmatched junction bases numbered 3, after V lost 6 bases and J lost 5 bases. CDR3 residues: CSVLQGDNSPLHF. The CDR3 DNA reads as TGCAGCGTGCTACAGGGGGATAATTCACCCCTCCACTTT.

This chain uses TRBV5-1 with TRBJ1-2; TRBD1 matches at 7 bases. The germline V gene has CDR1 SGHRS and CDR2 YFSETQ. J gave up 8 bases and V 1 base, and 5 bases lay outside the gene matches. The CDR3 covers 13 residues. CDR3 sequence reads: CASSLLGGSGYTF. The CDR3 bases are TGCGCCAGCAGCTTGCTAGGGGGCAGCGGCTACACCTTC.

V and J are TRBV23-1 and TRBJ2-3; 7 nucleotides align to TRBD1. TRBV23-1 is marked as an open reading frame, function uncertain. Trimming took 8 bases from V and 2 from J; bases not matched to a gene: 10. The CDR3 length is 15 residues. In nucleotides, the CDR3 is TGCGCCAGCCGTCCACGGGACAGCCTCACAGATACGCAGTATTTT. Its translation: CASRPRDSLTDTQYF.

The V gene is TRBV15, the J gene TRBJ1-1; 7 nucleotides match TRBD1. The CDR3 contains 15 residues. Germline V gene sequence: CDR1 LNHNV, CDR2 YYDKDF (reference sequence). With 1 base clipped from V and 3 bases from J, the junction kept 5 bases outside the gene matches. Here the CDR3 reads CATSRAGDSHTEAFF. DNA of the CDR3: TGTGCCACCAGCAGAGCCGGGGACAGCCACACTGAAGCTTTCTTT.

CDR3 DNA sequence: TGTGCCAGCGCGGGACTAGCGGTGTACAATGAGCAGTTCTTC. It specifies CASAGLAVYNEQFF. The chain employs TRBV2 and TRBJ2-1; TRBD2 matches at 11 bases. The germline V gene encodes CDR1 SNHLY and CDR2 FYNNEI. There are 14 residues in the CDR3. Losses at the gene ends were 8 bases for V and 4 bases for J; bases not matched to a gene: 4. Together with reference TRBV2 and TRBJ2-1, the CDR3 gives the full variable domain: EPEVTQTPSHQVTQMGQEVILRCVPISNHLYFYWYRQILGQKVEFLVSFYNNEISEKSEIFDDQFSVERPDGSNFTLKIRSTKLEDSAMYFCASAGLAVYNEQFFGPGTRLTVL.

This chain uses TRBV29-1 with TRBJ2-7, with TRBD1 identical over 7 bases. After removal of 3 bases from V and 6 bases from J, the junction contained 5 bases not matched to a gene. The length of the CDR3 is 12 residues. The V gene's germline CDR1 is SQVTM and CDR2 ANQGSEA. The CDR3 spells CSVDIQGSEQYF. DNA of the CDR3: TGCAGCGTTGATATACAGGGGTCCGAGCAGTACTTC.

The chain links TRBV19 to TRBJ2-7; 9 bases fit TRBD2. J lost 4 bases, V lost 5 bases, and 9 bases had no gene match. CDR1 is LNHDA and CDR2 is SQIVND in the germline V gene (reference sequence). The CDR3 spans 15 residues. CDR3 loop: CASSLVAGVLYEQYF. For the CDR3, the DNA is TGTGCCAGTAGTCTCGTAGCGGGAGTATTATACGAGCAGTACTTC. Supplemented by reference TRBV19 and TRBJ2-7, the full variable domain reads DGGITQSPKYLFRKEGQNVTLSCEQNLNHDAMYWYRQDPGQGLRLIYYSQIVNDFQKGDIAEGYSVSREKKESFPLTVTSAQKNPTAFYLCASSLVAGVLYEQYFGPGTRLTVT.